The subject of this entry is one T cell receptor beta chain. At one end, the junction sequence differs from germline, possibly due to a read error. This specimen belongs to a study of blood T cells in healthy people across ages. A second about 6 to 11 cycle PCR used barcoded and J-beta primers. Each CDR3 protein is one row after TCRdb ran MiXCR on the 5' RACE reads. The table has roughly 410,000 distinct CDR3 sequences, about 52% seen once. Germline lookup yields CDR1 DFQATT and CDR2 SNEGSKA (reference sequence). The length of the CDR3 is 14 residues. Sequencing was performed on blood. This receptor was taken from a man in his sixties in good health. The V call is TRBV20-1, the J call TRBJ2-5; 8 nucleotides match TRBD2. The better agreement between TRBJ2-7 and the DNA end casts doubt on the J call. This CDR3 reads CSAKLAVLSHEQYF. The CDR3 DNA reads as TGCAGTGCTAAACTAGCGGTGCTCTCCCACGAGCAGTACTTC.